Presented here are 14 T cell receptor beta chains from one specimen sequenced in a study of graft-versus-host responses after intestinal transplantation (dated by TCRdb to the early 2020s). The time point label, as the study defines it: cells obtained before transplantation from donor or recipient. In the mixed lymphocyte reactions, some 200,000 CFSE-labeled pre-transplant responders were plated with some 200,000 irradiated violet-dye-labeled stimulators and cultured for about six days. Library preparation employed the immunoSEQ multiplex PCR assay. TCRdb mirrors the immuneACCESS table, restricted to in-frame sequences. Some clones are absent from its copies; in checked studies, under half trace to an unresolved V gene, and the reason for the others is unknown. Counted in this sample were 8,500 to 11,000 clones; roughly a third of them appeared once. The ten largest clones capture around 13% of the sample.

The specimen comprised alloreactive CD8+ T cells from a mixed lymphocyte reaction culture, sampled before intestinal transplant. The cell subset or site label on this specimen signifies: CFSE-low proliferating T cells sorted from roughly six-day pre-transplant mixed lymphocyte reaction (GvH or HvG direction). Source of these receptors: a human patient who received an intestinal transplant.

In its sample, this clone was seen a few times. The chain has TRBV5-6 and TRBJ2-7; weak D call: TRBD2 (5 bases). CDR1 and CDR2 from the germline V gene are SGHDT and YYEEEE. Trimming removed 3 bases at V and 0 bases at J, with 7 bases between. The CDR3 extends over 13 amino acids. CDR3 coding DNA: TGTGCCAGCAGCTACGGGAACTCCTACGAGCAGTACTTC. It translates to CASSYGNSYEQYF. The variable domain in full, completed from reference TRBV5-6 and TRBJ2-7, reads DAGVTQSPTHLIKTRGQQVTLRCSPKSGHDTVSWYQQALGQGPQFIFQYYEEEERQRGNFPDRFSGHQFPNYSSELNVNALLLGDSALYLCASSYGNSYEQYFGPGTRLTVT.

The chain combines TRBV6-4 with TRBJ2-3; D gene ambiguous. The V end lost 4 bases, the J end lost 3 bases, and 17 bases lay between the germline ends. Germline-derived CDR1 and CDR2 are MRHNA and SNTAGT. This CDR3 spans 16 amino acids. The CDR3: CASSVSPARPTDTQYF. CDR3 nucleotide sequence: TGTGCCAGCAGTGTTTCCCCGGCTAGGCCAACAGATACGCAGTATTTT.

The chain joins TRBV6-1 to TRBJ1-3; the D is unclear. CDR3 size: 13 residues. In germline, CDR1 is MNHNS, CDR2 SASEGT. Between the trimmed V and J ends, which lost 4 bases and 2 bases, there was a span of 6 bases. The CDR3 reads CASSGPAGNTIYF. CDR3 DNA sequence: TGTGCCAGCAGTGGTCCGGCTGGAAACACCATATATTTT.

J is TRBJ1-1 and V is TRBV7-8; D unresolved. Germline V lookup: CDR1 SGHVS, CDR2 FQNEAQ. V was clipped by 2 bases and J by 6 bases, with 13 bases between them. CDR3 length equals 14 residues. The CDR3 DNA follows: TGTGCCAGCAGCTTATTGGGAGCGGGGTCTGAAGCTTTCTTT. It codes for CASSLLGAGSEAFF.

By its share, this clone is medium-sized (0.01 to 0.1%). The V and J genes are TRBV6-5 and TRBJ1-4; the D is unclear. The CDR3 has 12 residues. The V and J ends lost 6 bases and 12 bases respectively, with 14 bases between them. CDR1 MNHEY and CDR2 SVGAGI come from the germline V gene. For the CDR3, the DNA is TGTGCCAGCAGACCTTTCACCGGGGAACTGTTTTTT. This translates into CASRPFTGELFF.

The chain combines TRBV2 with TRBJ2-1; TRBD2 might be the D (5 bases). The germline V and J ends were trimmed by 4 bases and 0 bases, with 10 bases remaining between them. CDR1 and CDR2 (germline): SNHLY, FYNNEI. The CDR3 has 15 amino acids. CDR3 bases: TGTGCCAGCAGTGTTAGTGGGAGCTCCTACAATGAGCAGTTCTTC. This encodes CASSVSGSSYNEQFF.

This clone counts as medium-sized. This chain links TRBV2 with TRBJ2-7, with 10 bases lining up with TRBD1. The V and J ends lost 8 bases and 6 bases, in that order; junction bases with no gene match: 10. The CDR3 extends over 14 amino acids. Germline V gene sequence: CDR1 SNHLY, CDR2 FYNNEI. The CDR3 reads CASDPRQGAVEQYF. Here the CDR3 DNA reads TGTGCCAGCGACCCCAGACAGGGGGCTGTCGAGCAGTACTTC.

The rearrangement links TRBV4-2 to TRBJ2-1; 7 bases match TRBD2. J lost 8 bases, V lost 5 bases, and 12 bases had no gene match. This CDR3 is built from 15 residues. Germline V gene data show CDR1 as LGHNA and CDR2 as YNFKEQ. The CDR3, as DNA: TGTGCCAGCAGCTCGAGGACTAGGAGGTCGGATGAGCAGTTCTTC. This sequence encodes CASSSRTRRSDEQFF.

V usage is TRBV27 and J usage is TRBJ2-3; 11 bases are a match to TRBD2. Trimming took 6 bases from V and 1 from J; bases not matched to a gene: 3. Per germline, CDR1 MNHEY and CDR2 SMNVEV (reference sequence). CDR3 length: 15 amino acids. CDR3 nucleotide sequence: TGTGCCAGCAGCCCGGGACTAGCGGGCACAGATACGCAGTATTTT. It yields the protein CASSPGLAGTDTQYF.

This clone was seen more than once but under ten times. The V and J genes are TRBV7-8 and TRBJ1-2, with D uncertain. The CDR3 covers 14 residues. The germline V gene encodes CDR1 SGHVS and CDR2 FQNEAQ. Trimming shortened V by 1 base and J by 8 bases, and 14 bases separated the two germline ends. CDR3 bases: TGTGCCAGCAGCTTAGGGACGGGATTGAGCGGCTACACCTTC. The encoded protein is CASSLGTGLSGYTF.

This clone was detected only a few times. The J gene is TRBJ1-4, the V gene TRBV6-5; D remains ambiguous. This CDR3 region has 14 residues. The germline V and J ends were trimmed by 2 bases and 8 bases, with 12 bases remaining between them. Germline V gives CDR1 MNHEY, CDR2 SVGAGI. The CDR3 DNA follows: TGTGCCAGCAGTTACGGCGGGGTTCGGGAAAAACTGTTTTTT. It codes for CASSYGGVREKLFF.

The V gene is TRBV28, the J gene TRBJ2-3; D possibly corresponds to TRBD1 (6 bases). The germline V and J ends were trimmed by 5 bases and 1 base, with 13 bases remaining between them. Germline CDR1 MDHEN, CDR2 SYDVKM. This CDR3 contains 15 residues. In DNA, the CDR3 is TGTGCCAGCAGTCCTACCCAGGGGCGCACAGATACGCAGTATTTT. Protein product: CASSPTQGRTDTQYF.

The chain links TRBV5-1 to TRBJ2-1; a weak D match, TRBD1 (6 bases). Germline assignment: CDR1 SGHRS and CDR2 YFSETQ. Trimming removed 6 bases at V and 8 bases at J, with 21 bases between. The CDR3 runs to 15 residues. DNA for the CDR3: TGCGCCAGCACCACCGGGACATCGACCTTGGATGAGCAGTTCTTC. This encodes CASTTGTSTLDEQFF. Full variable domain (outside the CDR3, taken from reference TRBV5-1 and TRBJ2-1): KAGVTQTPRYLIKTRGQQVTLSCSPISGHRSVSWYQQTPGQGLQFLFEYFSETQRNKGNFPGRFSGRQFSNSRSEMNVSTLELGDSALYLCASTTGTSTLDEQFFGPGTRLTVL.

The chain combines TRBV2 with TRBJ1-1; D ambiguous. The CDR3 extends over 14 amino acids. Per the germline V gene, CDR1 is SNHLY and CDR2 is FYNNEI. Trimming shortened V by 4 bases and J by 5 bases, and 14 bases separated the two germline ends. DNA of the CDR3: TGTGCCAGCAGTGTGAGGGAGCTTAGGACTGAAGCTTTCTTT. Its translation: CASSVRELRTEAFF.